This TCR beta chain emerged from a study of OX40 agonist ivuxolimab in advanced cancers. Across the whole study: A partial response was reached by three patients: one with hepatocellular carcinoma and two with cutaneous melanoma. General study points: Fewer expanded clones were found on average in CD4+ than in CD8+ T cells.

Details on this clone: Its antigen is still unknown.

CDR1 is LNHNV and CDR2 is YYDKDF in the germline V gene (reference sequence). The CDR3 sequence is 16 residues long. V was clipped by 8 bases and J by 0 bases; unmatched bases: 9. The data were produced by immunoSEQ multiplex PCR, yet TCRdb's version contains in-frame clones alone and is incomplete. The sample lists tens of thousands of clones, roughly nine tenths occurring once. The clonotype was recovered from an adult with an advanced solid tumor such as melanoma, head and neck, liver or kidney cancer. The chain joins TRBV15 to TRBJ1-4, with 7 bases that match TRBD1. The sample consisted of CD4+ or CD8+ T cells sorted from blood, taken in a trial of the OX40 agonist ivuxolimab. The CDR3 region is CATGQVGVATNEKLFF. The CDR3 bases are TGTGCCACCGGACAGGTAGGGGTTGCAACTAATGAAAAACTGTTTTTT.